This T cell receptor beta chain was obtained from a study of T-cell reconstitution after alpha-beta-depleted transplantation in children. This clonotype was found many times. Unique molecular identifiers were used to barcode this TCRbeta library. Each CDR3 protein gets one entry after TCRdb re-called the PCR reads with MiXCR. Seen here are about 180,000 distinct CDR3 sequences, 11% observed once, and the top ten hold over 10%. Germline V gene lookup returns CDR1 MNHEY and CDR2 SMNVEV (reference sequence). With 3 bases clipped from V and 0 bases from J, the junction kept 9 bases outside the gene matches. This CDR3 region has 17 residues.

Material: PBMCs, obtained before TCRalphabeta/CD19-depleted stem cell transplant. The chain is built from TRBV27 and TRBJ2-3, with 7 bases that match TRBD2. This clonotype was obtained from a boy aged 2-9 years with acute myeloid leukemia, due to receive a stem cell transplant. In DNA, the CDR3 is TGTGCCAGCAGTTTGGAGAAGCGGGAATCTAGCACAGATACGCAGTATTTT. Translating it yields CASSLEKRESSTDTQYF.